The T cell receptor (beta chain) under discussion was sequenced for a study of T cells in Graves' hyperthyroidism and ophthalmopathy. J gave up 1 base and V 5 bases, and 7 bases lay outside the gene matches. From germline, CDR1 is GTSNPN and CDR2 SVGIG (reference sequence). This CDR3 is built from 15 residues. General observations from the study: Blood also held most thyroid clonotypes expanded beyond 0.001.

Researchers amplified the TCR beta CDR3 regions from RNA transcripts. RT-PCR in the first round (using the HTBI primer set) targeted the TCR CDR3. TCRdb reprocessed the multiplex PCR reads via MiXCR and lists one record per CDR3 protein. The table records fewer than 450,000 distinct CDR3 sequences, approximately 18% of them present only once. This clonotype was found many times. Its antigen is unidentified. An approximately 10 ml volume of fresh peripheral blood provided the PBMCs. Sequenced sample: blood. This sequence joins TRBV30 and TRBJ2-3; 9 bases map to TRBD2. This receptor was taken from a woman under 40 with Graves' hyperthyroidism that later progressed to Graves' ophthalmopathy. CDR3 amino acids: CAWSWRGGGTDTQYF. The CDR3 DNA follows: TGTGCCTGGTCCTGGCGGGGGGGCGGCACAGATACGCAGTATTTT.